This T cell receptor beta chain was documented in a study of siplizumab effects on memory and regulatory T cells. Study results and limitations: Of the proliferating CD4+ or CD8+ clones, roughly 75-97% lacked a naive or memory phenotype that could be assigned. Naive T cell populations appeared to exhibit greater diversity than memory cells and appeared to be major alloresponse contributors.

The protocol was immunoSEQ multiplex PCR, while the TCRdb copy is restricted to in-frame clones and leaves out a portion. The sample holds some 87,000 clones, 75% to 90% seen once. V was pared by 2 bases and J by 7 bases, with 10 bases of the junction left unmatched. CDR3 size: 16 residues. CDR1 is MDHEN and CDR2 is SYDVKM in the germline V gene. To note about this clone: The antigen is not known.

Sequencing was done on a sample of CD4+ T cells sorted from blood. This receptor was identified in a human donor in good health. The chain couples TRBV28 to TRBJ2-1, with 8 bases that match TRBD2. The CDR3 region has the DNA TGTGCCAGCAGTTTAGCACTAGCGGCCCACCAGAATGAGCAGTTCTTC. Translating gives CASSLALAAHQNEQFF.